One and the same sample provided the 2 T cell receptor beta chains below, sequenced in a study of shared clonotypes between healthy human individuals. Here immunoSEQ multiplex PCR was the method, and the copy in TCRdb shows in-frame clones only, minus some. The data hold 450,000 to 600,000 clones, with more than 65% observed a single time. Specimen: PBMCs. The receptors were gathered from a woman in her thirties or forties in good health. Some clones in this sample may be carry-over from other donors' samples.

V gene TRBV11-2 combines with J gene TRBJ2-7; possible D gene TRBD1, 6 bases. The germline V gene encodes CDR1 SGHAT and CDR2 FQNNGV. The CDR3 sequence is 15 residues long. V was pared by 0 bases and J by 1 base, with 10 bases between. CDR3 amino acids: CASSLDRGPSYEQYF. The DNA of the CDR3 is TGTGCCAGCAGCTTAGACAGGGGACCTTCCTACGAGCAGTACTTC.

As to this clone: One end of the junction fails to match germline, which may point to a read error. Other DNA sequences in the same sample also yield this CDR3. CDR3 residues: CASSLARQSYGYTF. For the CDR3, the DNA is TGCGCCAGCAGCTTGGCCCGGCAGTCATATGGCTACACCTTC. The genes are TRBV5-6 and TRBJ1-2; D is ambiguous. Germline V lookup: CDR1 SGHDT, CDR2 YYEEEE. The CDR3 has 14 amino acids. Based on the CDR3 plus reference TRBV5-6 and TRBJ1-2, the full variable domain is DAGVTQSPTHLIKTRGQQVTLRCSPKSGHDTVSWYQQALGQGPQFIFQYYEEEERQRGNFPDRFSGHQFPNYSSELNVNALLLGDSALYLCASSLARQSYGYTFGSGTRLTVV.